This entry lists 27 T cell receptor beta chains sequenced from one sample in a study of blood T cell repertoires in COVID-19. Assay used: immunoSEQ multiplex PCR; TCRdb lists only in-frame clones, some missing. The profile shows 300,000 or so clones, around 87% of them singletons. The sample comprised peripheral blood. These receptors were collected from a woman aged 40 to 49 who had recovered from COVID-19.

The J gene is TRBJ2-1, the V gene TRBV7-2; no clear D gene. Germline loops: CDR1 SGHTA, CDR2 FQGNSA. V shed 5 bases and J shed 9 bases, with 20 bases lying between them. CDR3 length: 15 residues. The CDR3 here is CASSHPNTKETEQFF. DNA for the CDR3: TGTGCCAGCAGCCACCCCAACACTAAAGAAACTGAGCAGTTCTTC.

The V and J genes are TRBV3-1 (or the pseudogene TRBV3-2) and TRBJ2-5; D not resolved. Trimming removed 1 base at V and 9 bases at J, with 15 bases between. The length of the CDR3 is 14 residues. The germline V gene has CDR1 LGHDT and CDR2 YNNKEL (reference sequence). The CDR3 sequence is CASSQAGPDSPQYF. In nucleotides, the CDR3 is TGTGCCAGCAGCCAAGCAGGTCCCGATAGTCCCCAGTACTTC.

This clone was detected only once. The chain combines TRBV27 with TRBJ1-5, with 11 bases identical to TRBD1. The CDR3 has 18 residues. CDR1 and CDR2 (germline): MNHEY, SMNVEV (reference sequence). V shed 6 bases and J 2 bases; nucleotides not matched to a gene: 12. The CDR3 reads CASSLSTGTGGRNQPQHF. CDR3 DNA sequence: TGTGCCAGCAGCCTATCTACCGGGACAGGGGGTCGCAATCAGCCCCAGCATTTT.

V gene TRBV19 combines with J gene TRBJ1-5; perhaps TRBD1 as D (6 bases). The germline gives CDR1 LNHDA, CDR2 SQIVND (reference sequence). CDR3 length: 12 amino acids. Trimming took off 4 bases at V and 7 bases at J, with 8 bases between the two ends. CDR3 in DNA: TGTGCCAGTAGTAGGGGGCCCCAGCCCCAGCATTTT. Encoded protein: CASSRGPQPQHF.

The chain combines TRBV12-3 or TRBV12-4 with TRBJ1-2; D possibly corresponds to TRBD1 (5 bases). Trimming removed 6 bases at V and 2 bases at J, with 7 bases between. CDR3 size: 12 residues. CDR3 DNA sequence: TGTGCCAGCAGCTGGGGCAACTATGGCTACACCTTC. Amino acid sequence: CASSWGNYGYTF.

The chain joins TRBV7-9 to TRBJ2-7; D might be TRBD2 (6 bases). The CDR3 runs 17 residues. Between the trimmed V and J ends, which lost 5 bases and 6 bases, there was a span of 26 bases. Germline V gene data show CDR1 as SEHNR and CDR2 as FQNEAQ (reference sequence). CDR3 region: CASSARLVAASLSEQYF. The DNA for the CDR3 is TGTGCCAGCAGCGCCCGACTAGTTGCGGCCTCACTCTCCGAGCAGTACTTC. Together with reference TRBV7-9 and TRBJ2-7, the CDR3 gives the full variable domain: DTGVSQNPRHKITKRGQNVTFRCDPISEHNRLYWYRQTLGQGPEFLTYFQNEAQLEKSRLLSDRFSAERPKGSFSTLEIQRTEQGDSAMYLCASSARLVAASLSEQYFGPGTRLTVT.

J is TRBJ1-2 and V is TRBV7-9; 7 nucleotides align to TRBD1. V was clipped by 5 bases and J by 4 bases; unmatched bases: 4. Germline V gene sequence: CDR1 SEHNR, CDR2 FQNEAQ (reference sequence). CDR3 length: 13 amino acids. CDR3 DNA: TGTGCCAGCAGCCGCGGGACAGCCTATGGCTACACCTTC. As protein: CASSRGTAYGYTF.

This chain connects TRBV4-1 to TRBJ2-1; 10 bases match TRBD2. The J segment lost 2 bases and the V segment lost 5 bases, leaving 9 bases of the junction unmatched. The CDR3 contains 17 residues. The germline CDR1 and CDR2 sequences are MGHRA and YSYEKL. This CDR3 reads CASSYIPAGGTYNEQFF. The CDR3 bases are TGCGCCAGCAGCTACATCCCAGCGGGGGGGACCTACAATGAGCAGTTCTTC.

The CDR3 sequence: CASSLGRGGFYEQYF. Written as DNA, the CDR3 is TGTGCCAGCAGCTTAGGGCGGGGGGGGTTCTACGAGCAGTACTTC. The J gene is TRBJ2-7, the V gene TRBV11-2; the match to TRBD2 covers 9 bases. Per germline, CDR1 SGHAT and CDR2 FQNNGV. V lost 1 base, J lost 3 bases, and 4 bases stayed unmatched. This CDR3 is built from 15 residues.

This clone has a handful of counts. The chain joins TRBV6-2 or TRBV6-3 to TRBJ1-2; TRBD1 agrees at 10 bases. Germline V gene data show CDR1 as MNHEY and CDR2 as SVGEGT. This CDR3 region has 14 residues. Unmatched junction bases numbered 4, after V lost 5 bases and J lost 4 bases. The CDR3 DNA reads as TGTGCCAGCAGTCGGACAGGGGGAACCTATGGCTACACCTTC. Translating gives CASSRTGGTYGYTF.

V and J are TRBV15 and TRBJ2-1; 10 bases agree with TRBD1. Germline V gives CDR1 LNHNV, CDR2 YYDKDF (reference sequence). This CDR3 region has 16 residues. The junction had 8 bases not matched to a gene; V was cut back by 1 base and J by 8 bases. CDR3 protein: CATSRGPRQGADEQFF. CDR3 bases: TGTGCCACCAGCAGAGGCCCCCGACAGGGGGCGGATGAGCAGTTCTTC.

This chain links TRBV6-6 with TRBJ1-4; D not certain. Trimming took 6 bases from V and 11 from J, leaving 10 bases between them. Germline V gene data show CDR1 as MNHNY and CDR2 as SVGAGI (reference sequence). CDR3 length: 11 amino acids. In nucleotides, the CDR3 is TGTGCCAGCAGCCTACCGGAGAAACTGTTTTTT. Its translation is CASSLPEKLFF.

This chain joins TRBV27 and TRBJ1-1; 7 nucleotides line up with TRBD1. The junction had 10 bases not matched to a gene; V was cut back by 6 bases and J by 3 bases. This CDR3 has 15 amino acids. Germline CDR1 reads MNHEY; CDR2 reads SMNVEV (reference sequence). The CDR3 is CASRPAGGLDTEAFF. The CDR3 region has the DNA TGTGCCAGCAGGCCCGCAGGGGGTTTGGACACTGAAGCTTTCTTT.

The chain carries TRBV5-8 and TRBJ1-4, with 7 bases fitting TRBD1. After removal of 1 base from V and 8 bases from J, the junction contained 8 bases not matched to a gene. Germline V gene sequence: CDR1 SGHTS, CDR2 YDEGEE. The CDR3 sequence is 15 residues long. CDR3 loop: CASSLRRGRREKLFF. The CDR3 DNA follows: TGTGCCAGCAGCTTGCGGAGGGGGCGAAGGGAAAAACTGTTTTTT.

The V and J genes are TRBV11-2 and TRBJ2-7; D gene unclear. The CDR3 covers 12 residues. CDR1 is SGHAT, CDR2 FQNNGV, per germline. Trimming removed 5 bases from V and 1 base from J, with 6 bases in between. The CDR3 region is CASSPSSYEQYF. The CDR3 DNA follows: TGTGCCAGCAGCCCGTCGTCCTACGAGCAGTACTTC. The full variable domain, with the rest looked up from reference TRBV11-2 and TRBJ2-7, is EAGVAQSPRYKIIEKRQSVAFWCNPISGHATLYWYQQILGQGPKLLIQFQNNGVVDDSQLPKDRFSAERLKGVDSTLKIQPAKLEDSAVYLCASSPSSYEQYFGPGTRLTVT.

The chain couples TRBV9 to TRBJ2-7; 7 nucleotides match TRBD2. CDR1 is SGDLS, CDR2 YYNGEE, per germline. V dropped 4 bases and J dropped 10; count of bases not matched to a gene: 11. The CDR3 consists of 13 residues. In DNA form, the CDR3 reads TGTGCCAGCAGCCCACCCGGTGGGAGGGAACAGTACTTC. This encodes CASSPPGGREQYF.

This clone was seen a few times. V and J are TRBV3-1 (or the pseudogene TRBV3-2) and TRBJ1-2; D gene uncertain. V lost 0 bases to trimming and J lost 8 bases, with 13 bases between them. The CDR3 is 14 residues long. Germline lookup yields CDR1 LGHDT and CDR2 YNNKEL (reference sequence). CDR3 residues: CASSQDRGVGGYTF. The CDR3, as DNA: TGTGCCAGCAGCCAAGATCGGGGAGTCGGGGGCTACACCTTC.

V is TRBV7-6 and J is TRBJ2-7, with D possibly matching TRBD2 (7 bases). This CDR3 spans 16 amino acids. The V end lost 4 bases, the J end lost 5 bases, and 21 bases lay between the germline ends. CDR1 and CDR2 from the germline V gene are SGHVS and FNYEAQ. This CDR3 reads CASSSTPRGGVDEQYF. CDR3 sequence (DNA): TGTGCCAGCAGCTCAACTCCCCGAGGGGGGGTGGACGAGCAGTACTTC. Drawing the rest from reference TRBV7-6 and TRBJ2-7, the complete variable domain is GAGVSQSPRYKVTKRGQDVALRCDPISGHVSLYWYRQALGQGPEFLTYFNYEAQQDKSGLPNDRFSAERPEGSISTLTIQRTEQRDSAMYRCASSSTPRGGVDEQYFGPGTRLTVT.

The CDR3: CAGIGTFSYEQYF. The CDR3 nucleotides read TGTGCCGGAATCGGGACATTCTCCTACGAGCAGTACTTC. This sequence joins TRBV2 and TRBJ2-7; D is perhaps TRBD1 (6 bases). CDR1 and CDR2 from the germline V gene are SNHLY and FYNNEI. The CDR3 is made up of 13 amino acids. V lost 11 bases, J lost 0 bases, and 14 bases lay in between.

Worth noting for this clone: Other DNA sequences in this specimen translate into the identical CDR3. CDR3 in DNA: TGTGCCAGCAGCTTAGATCGGAACACTGAAGCTTTCTTT. It yields the protein CASSLDRNTEAFF. This chain links TRBV7-2 with TRBJ1-1; D unresolved. This CDR3 spans 13 amino acids. From germline, CDR1 is SGHTA and CDR2 FQGNSA. The V gene lost 1 base and the J gene lost 1 base, with 4 bases spanning the gap.

V and J are TRBV6-5 and TRBJ1-5; D is unclear. CDR1 is MNHEY and CDR2 is SVGAGI in the germline V gene. Trimming stripped 6 bases from V and 0 bases from J, with 12 bases between. The CDR3 extends over 15 amino acids. CDR3 bases: TGTGCCAGCAGCCAAGAGGTCCTTAGCAATCAGCCCCAGCATTTT. Translating gives CASSQEVLSNQPQHF.

The genes are TRBV24-1 and TRBJ2-2; 9 bases align to TRBD1. This CDR3 is built from 15 residues. In germline, CDR1 is KGHDR, CDR2 SFDVKD. The trim removed 3 bases at V and 5 bases at J, leaving 3 bases unmatched. CDR3 in DNA: TGTGCCACCAGTGATCCCGGGACAGGGACCGGGGAGCTGTTTTTT. It is translated as CATSDPGTGTGELFF.

Worth noting for this clone: The sample holds other DNA sequences that translate to the same CDR3. V is TRBV30 and J is TRBJ1-1, with D unresolved. Per germline, CDR1 GTSNPN and CDR2 SVGIG (reference sequence). The CDR3 runs 13 residues. The V and J ends lost 0 bases and 2 bases respectively, with 7 bases between them. Here the CDR3 reads CAWSVSVNTEAFF. In DNA form, the CDR3 reads TGTGCCTGGAGTGTAAGCGTTAACACTGAAGCTTTCTTT.

V gene TRBV6-2 or TRBV6-3 combines with J gene TRBJ2-7; D may be TRBD1 (5 bases). Germline V gene sequence: CDR1 MNHEY, CDR2 SVGEGT. Trimming pared 4 bases from V and 2 bases from J, leaving 24 bases between. This CDR3 contains 18 residues. The CDR3 DNA sequence: TGTGCCAGCAGTTTGCCCCCCGAAAAGAGGACAATTCCCTACGAGCAGTACTTC. Translation gives CASSLPPEKRTIPYEQYF.

The chain employs TRBV5-4 and TRBJ1-6, with 8 bases fitting TRBD1. The V gene end was trimmed by 4 bases and the J gene end by 4 bases; junction bases not matched to a gene: 10. The germline V gene encodes CDR1 SGHNT and CDR2 YYREEE (reference sequence). This CDR3 contains 17 residues. CDR3 loop: CASSPGGWGGYNSPLHF. Here the CDR3 DNA reads TGTGCCAGCAGCCCAGGGGGCTGGGGGGGGTATAATTCACCCCTCCACTTT.

The chain is built from TRBV13 and TRBJ1-1; TRBD1 matches at 7 bases. This CDR3 has 15 amino acids. Per the germline V gene, CDR1 is PRHDT and CDR2 is FYEKMQ (reference sequence). With 6 bases clipped from V and 3 bases from J, the junction kept 10 bases outside the gene matches. The CDR3 nucleotides are TGTGCCAGCAGTCCTGAACAGGGGACTTACACTGAAGCTTTCTTT. Protein sequence: CASSPEQGTYTEAFF.

To note about this clone: Other DNA sequences of this sample code for an identical CDR3. The chain is built from TRBV6-5 and TRBJ1-1; D is undetermined. V lost 2 bases and J 5 bases, leaving 9 bases between the germline ends. There are 13 residues in the CDR3. Looked up from germline, CDR1 is MNHEY and CDR2 is SVGAGI. The CDR3 DNA sequence: TGTGCCAGCAGTTACCGCGGTGGTACTGAAGCTTTCTTT. Protein: CASSYRGGTEAFF.